What follows is one T cell receptor beta chain and its context. The antigen is not known. Germline values: CDR1 MDHEN, CDR2 SYDVKM. V lost 6 bases and J 0 bases, leaving 15 bases between the germline ends. The CDR3 has 15 amino acids. This sample was taken from a study of cytomegalovirus exposure and HLA in healthy donors. The PCR was carried out with 60 Vbeta primers and 13 Jbeta primers. Generated by immunoSEQ multiplex PCR, the TCRdb table keeps only in-frame clones and is missing some. The sample yields under 200,000 clones, around 82% seen once. General study results and limits: CMV antigen specificity of three CMV-associated chains was confirmed in vitro. Based on reports, TCR beta sequences accurately predicted HLA-A and HLA-B alleles for most subjects.

Healthy bone marrow donors made up the donor group. The sequencing input was PBMCs. The TCR sequence derives from a boy younger than 10 in good health and CMV-seronegative. The rearrangement uses TRBV28 and TRBJ2-7; the D gene is possibly TRBD2 (6 bases). The CDR3: CASSLLASSSYEQYF. Written as DNA, the CDR3 is TGTGCCAGCAGCCTACTAGCCTCAAGCTCCTACGAGCAGTACTTC. The whole variable domain, filled in from reference TRBV28 and TRBJ2-7, reads DVKVTQSSRYLVKRTGEKVFLECVQDMDHENMFWYRQDPGLGLRLIYFSYDVKMKEKGDIPEGYSVSREKKERFSLILESASTNQTSMYLCASSLLASSSYEQYFGPGTRLTVT.